This T cell receptor (beta chain) was sequenced in a study of shared clonotypes between healthy human individuals. CDR3 length equals 13 residues. Per germline, CDR1 KGHSH and CDR2 LQKENI. Trimming stripped 5 bases from V and 4 bases from J, with 11 bases between. Sequencing was performed with immunoSEQ multiplex PCR; in TCRdb, only in-frame clones are kept and a portion is missing. The sample comprises approximately 2,000,000 clones, around 90% of which are singletons, and approximately 0.39% rests with the top ten. With respect to this clone: The antigen is not known.

General study results and limits: Represented genetic and exposure-history diversity was restricted by having few donors.

The rearrangement uses TRBV18 and TRBJ1-1, with D possibly TRBD1 on 6 matching bases. Sequenced material: naive CD4+ T cells from PBMCs. Subset meaning: CD45RA+ positively selected. This TCR was recovered from a man between 18 and 29 years old in good health. Some clones in this sample may be carry-over from other donors' samples. CDR3 DNA sequence: TGTGCCAGCTCATCGGCAGGGGCCACTGAAGCTTTCTTT. The encoded protein is CASSSAGATEAFF.